Below, 29 T cell receptor beta chains from the same sample are listed, as sequenced in a study of cytomegalovirus exposure and HLA in healthy donors. 13 Jbeta primers and 60 Vbeta primers were used for the PCR. Libraries were prepared by immunoSEQ multiplex PCR; TCRdb keeps only in-frame clonotypes and omits some of them. The top ten clones hold under 2.5% of a sample with fewer than 200,000 clones, roughly 85% of them seen once. Sequencing used PBMCs. The receptors shown here come from a man aged 35 to 55 in good health and CMV-seronegative.

This rearrangement joins TRBV28 to TRBJ1-2, with D perhaps matching TRBD1 (5 bases). The germline V gene has CDR1 MDHEN and CDR2 SYDVKM. This CDR3 comprises 16 residues. V was clipped by 2 bases and J by 0 bases, with 13 bases between them. The CDR3 bases are TGTGCCAGCAGTTTAATCGCAGGGCAAGCTAACTATGGCTACACCTTC. Translation gives CASSLIAGQANYGYTF.

The chain couples TRBV6-5 to TRBJ1-2; 10 positions agree with TRBD1. Trimming at V came to 6 bases and at J to 12 bases, leaving 10 bases not matched to a gene. This CDR3 contains 13 residues. Per germline, CDR1 MNHEY and CDR2 SVGAGI. CDR3: CASSQDRGQGNTF. The CDR3 nucleotides read TGTGCCAGCAGCCAAGACAGGGGGCAAGGCAACACCTTC.

About this clone itself: One junction end disagrees with the germline gene, perhaps due to a read error. This chain joins TRBV7-9 and TRBJ2-7; TRBD1 might be the D (7 bases). CDR1 is SEHNR and CDR2 is FQNEAQ in the germline V gene (reference sequence). The CDR3 is 15 residues long. This CDR3 reads CSSSSRGTASYEQYF. CDR3 DNA: TGTTCCAGCAGCTCCCGGGGGACAGCCTCCTACGAGCAGTACTTC.

J is TRBJ1-5 and V is TRBV6-5; D is unresolved. Trimming removed 6 bases at V and 4 bases at J, with 7 bases between. Germline V CDR1 and CDR2: MNHEY, SVGAGI. CDR3 length equals 12 residues. The DNA of the CDR3 is TGTGCCAGCAGCGGTCGAAATCAGCCCCAGCATTTT. Translation gives CASSGRNQPQHF.

The V and J genes are TRBV6-5 and TRBJ2-7; TRBD2 is a possible D gene (5 bases). The CDR3 runs 15 residues. CDR1 and CDR2 from the germline V gene are MNHEY and SVGAGI. V lost 2 bases and J lost 3, with 14 bases in between. Here the CDR3 reads CASSYGLAALYEQYF. DNA of the CDR3: TGTGCCAGCAGTTACGGTCTAGCCGCCCTCTACGAGCAGTACTTC.

V and J are TRBV5-1 and TRBJ2-1; possibly TRBD2 for D (5 bases). Trimming stripped 3 bases from V and 9 bases from J, with 13 bases between. The CDR3 totals 13 residues. Germline V gene data show CDR1 as SGHRS and CDR2 as YFSETQ. The DNA for the CDR3 is TGCGCCAGCAGCTCGAGGCTAGCAGTTGAGCAGTTCTTC. Protein sequence: CASSSRLAVEQFF. Filled out from reference TRBV5-1 and TRBJ2-1, the complete variable domain reads KAGVTQTPRYLIKTRGQQVTLSCSPISGHRSVSWYQQTPGQGLQFLFEYFSETQRNKGNFPGRFSGRQFSNSRSEMNVSTLELGDSALYLCASSSRLAVEQFFGPGTRLTVL.

The chain employs TRBV7-6 and TRBJ2-5, with 15 bases fitting TRBD2. V lost 4 bases and J lost 4; bases outside the gene matches: 7. This CDR3 is built from 17 residues. The germline V gene has CDR1 SGHVS and CDR2 FNYEAQ. CDR3 nucleotides: TGTGCCAGCAGCTCCGGGACTAGCGGGAGGTGGCGAGAGACCCAGTACTTC. As protein: CASSSGTSGRWRETQYF.

With regard to this clone: The junction does not match germline at one end; this may be a read error. CDR3 in amino acids: CASSLGAGDTQYF. The CDR3 bases are TGTGCTAGCAGCTTAGGGGCGGGAGATACGCAGTATTTT. The V gene is TRBV7-7, the J gene TRBJ2-3; either TRBD1 or TRBD2 may supply D (5 bases each). The germline V gene encodes CDR1 SSHAT and CDR2 FNYEAQ (reference sequence). CDR3 length: 13 residues. The full variable domain, rest sourced from reference TRBV7-7 and TRBJ2-3, is GAGVSQSPRYKVTKRGQDVTLRCDPISSHATLYWYQQALGQGPEFLTYFNYEAQPDKSGLPSDRFSAERPEGSISTLTIQRTEQRDSAMYRCASSLGAGDTQYFGPGTRLTVL.

This clone turned up a few times. This chain connects TRBV5-1 to TRBJ2-7, with D perhaps TRBD2 (5 bases). Trimming left V 2 bases short and J 5 bases short, with 14 bases between. CDR3 length equals 14 residues. Germline V gene lookup returns CDR1 SGHRS and CDR2 YFSETQ. The CDR3 nucleotides are TGCGCCAGCAGCTTACTAGAGGACGGGGACGAGCAGTACTTC. Amino acids: CASSLLEDGDEQYF.

The count of this clone is one. This chain connects TRBV5-1 to TRBJ2-7; 12 positions agree with TRBD2. In germline, CDR1 is SGHRS, CDR2 YFSETQ. V lost 0 bases and J lost 4; bases outside the gene matches: 20. This CDR3 spans 21 amino acids. CDR3 in DNA: TGCGCCAGCAGCTTGGTTGGACCGGGACTAGCGGGCGGCCAGCCTATTTACGAGCAGTACTTC. This codes for CASSLVGPGLAGGQPIYEQYF.

This CDR3 is CASSSGLAGVGDTQYF. For the CDR3, the DNA is TGTGCCAGCAGCTCCGGACTAGCGGGAGTCGGAGATACGCAGTATTTT. The rearrangement links TRBV13 to TRBJ2-3; 13 bases match TRBD2. J gave up 5 bases and V 4 bases, and 6 bases lay outside the gene matches. Per the germline V gene, CDR1 is PRHDT and CDR2 is FYEKMQ (reference sequence). This CDR3 is 16 amino acids long.

This rearrangement joins TRBV7-7 to TRBJ2-7; the D is unclear. The CDR3 extends over 11 amino acids. Germline V gives CDR1 SSHAT, CDR2 FNYEAQ (reference sequence). CDR3: CARGGPYEQYF. The CDR3 DNA is TGTGCTAGAGGCGGCCCTTACGAGCAGTACTTC.

J is TRBJ2-5 and V is TRBV6-6; 9 bases map to TRBD1. The CDR3 is made up of 14 amino acids. The germline V gene has CDR1 MNHNY and CDR2 SVGAGI (reference sequence). Trimming cost V 6 bases and J 4 bases; bases outside gene matches: 6. The CDR3 region has the DNA TGTGCCAGCAGCCCTACAGGGGGCCGAGAGACCCAGTACTTC. This codes for CASSPTGGRETQYF.

This chain connects TRBV7-6 to TRBJ2-7; D possibly corresponds to TRBD2 (5 bases). With 5 bases removed from V and 3 bases from J, the gap between germline ends came to 14 bases. The V gene's germline CDR1 is SGHVS and CDR2 FNYEAQ. The CDR3 runs 14 residues. The CDR3 DNA reads TGTGCCAGCAGCCATACCGACGGGGACTACGAGCAGTACTTC. This translates into CASSHTDGDYEQYF.

Turning to this clone: The junction departs from germline at one end; a sequencing error may be responsible. CDR3 amino acids: CSSSWEGRAEAFF. The CDR3 nucleotides are TGTTCCAGCAGCTGGGAGGGGAGGGCTGAAGCTTTCTTT. This sequence joins TRBV7-9 and TRBJ1-1, with TRBD1 as a possible D gene (5 bases). The germline gives CDR1 SEHNR, CDR2 FQNEAQ (reference sequence). This CDR3 region has 13 residues.

This clone has a handful of counts. This chain joins TRBV6-5 and TRBJ2-2, with TRBD2 as a possible D gene (5 bases). CDR3 length: 15 amino acids. CDR1 is MNHEY, CDR2 SVGAGI, per germline. V was pared by 0 bases and J by 3 bases, with 8 bases between. The DNA for the CDR3 is TGTGCCAGCAGTTACTCGGGCGGGTACACCGGGGAGCTGTTTTTT. Translation gives CASSYSGGYTGELFF.

The chain links TRBV19 to TRBJ1-1, with a tentative D call TRBD1 (6 bases). The V gene lost 3 bases and the J gene lost 1 base, with 12 bases spanning the gap. The length of the CDR3 is 15 residues. Germline assignment: CDR1 LNHDA and CDR2 SQIVND (reference sequence). The CDR3 spells CASSIGGPSNTEAFF. The CDR3 DNA follows: TGTGCCAGTAGTATCGGGGGGCCTTCGAACACTGAAGCTTTCTTT.

The genes are TRBV2 and TRBJ1-2, with TRBD1 matching 7 bases. This CDR3 is built from 13 residues. With 6 bases clipped from V and 8 bases from J, the junction kept 9 bases outside the gene matches. Germline V gives CDR1 SNHLY, CDR2 FYNNEI. The CDR3 here is CASRSDRDAGYTF. The CDR3 coding sequence is TGTGCCAGCAGATCCGACAGGGATGCCGGCTACACCTTC.

The chain is built from TRBV7-8 and TRBJ2-7; 10 bases fit TRBD2. The V and J ends lost 4 bases and 3 bases, in that order; junction bases with no gene match: 6. The CDR3 has 15 residues. CDR1 and CDR2 from the germline V gene are SGHVS and FQNEAQ. CDR3 in amino acids: CASSSAGGPVYEQYF. CDR3 DNA: TGTGCCAGCAGCTCAGCGGGAGGGCCGGTCTACGAGCAGTACTTC.

The chain links TRBV28 to TRBJ2-3; TRBD2 matches 8 bases. The CDR3 runs to 15 residues. V lost 4 bases, J lost 4 bases, and 7 bases stayed unmatched. Germline V lookup: CDR1 MDHEN, CDR2 SYDVKM. The CDR3 coding sequence is TGTGCCAGCAGTTCAGCGGGAGCTGACGCAGATACGCAGTATTTT. The encoded protein is CASSSAGADADTQYF.

This clone showed up just a few times. This rearrangement joins TRBV5-4 to TRBJ1-2; D is unclear. Looked up from germline, CDR1 is SGHNT and CDR2 is YYREEE (reference sequence). The germline V and J ends were trimmed by 4 bases and 6 bases, with 22 bases remaining between them. The CDR3 loop spans 16 amino acids. CDR3 protein: CASSAGGTNSQDGYTF. In DNA form, the CDR3 reads TGTGCCAGCAGCGCTGGAGGAACAAACTCCCAAGATGGCTACACCTTC.

Remarks on this clone: One end of the junction does not line up with germline, which may come from a read error. The CDR3 reads CASSGTGGAGANGLTF. CDR3 in DNA: TGTGCCAGCAGTGGGACAGGGGGCGCTGGGGCCAACGGCCTGACTTTC. This chain links TRBV6-4 with TRBJ2-6; 11 positions agree with TRBD1. CDR1 and CDR2 from the germline V gene are MRHNA and SNTAGT. The CDR3 loop spans 16 amino acids.

V gene TRBV7-6 combines with J gene TRBJ2-1; no reliable D call. V was cut by 5 bases and J by 1 base, with 9 bases left in between. The CDR3 runs 14 residues. Germline V CDR1 and CDR2: SGHVS, FNYEAQ. CDR3 nucleotides: TGTGCCAGCAGCCTGACGAGGTCCTACAATGAGCAGTTCTTC. The encoded protein is CASSLTRSYNEQFF.

V is TRBV11-2 and J is TRBJ1-1; TRBD1 is a possible D gene (6 bases). CDR1 and CDR2 from the germline V gene are SGHAT and FQNNGV. This CDR3 is built from 15 residues. Trimming removed 5 bases from V and 4 bases from J, with 17 bases in between. CDR3 DNA: TGTGCCAGCAGCGGTTACCTAGGGGGGGGCACTGAAGCTTTCTTT. Its translation: CASSGYLGGGTEAFF. The variable domain in full, completed from reference TRBV11-2 and TRBJ1-1, reads EAGVAQSPRYKIIEKRQSVAFWCNPISGHATLYWYQQILGQGPKLLIQFQNNGVVDDSQLPKDRFSAERLKGVDSTLKIQPAKLEDSAVYLCASSGYLGGGTEAFFGQGTRLTVV.

The chain links TRBV7-9 to TRBJ1-4; no firm D call. CDR1 and CDR2 (germline): SEHNR, FQNEAQ (reference sequence). V shed 7 bases and J shed 6 bases, with 18 bases lying between them. This CDR3 comprises 15 residues. The CDR3 sequence is CASTLRRDTYEKLFF. The CDR3 DNA reads as TGTGCCAGCACCTTGAGGCGAGATACTTATGAAAAACTGTTTTTT.

This chain uses TRBV5-6 with TRBJ2-3; D ambiguous. Trimming took off 4 bases at V and 0 bases at J, with 15 bases between the two ends. The germline V gene encodes CDR1 SGHDT and CDR2 YYEEEE. The CDR3 contains 16 residues. The CDR3 region has the DNA TGTGCCAGCAGCCCCCATCTTTTGACTAGCACAGATACGCAGTATTTT. This codes for CASSPHLLTSTDTQYF.

The CDR3 spells CASSPGGPQYF. CDR3 sequence (DNA): TGCGCCAGCAGCCCCGGGGGACCTCAGTACTTC. V gene TRBV5-1 combines with J gene TRBJ2-4, with TRBD2 as a possible D gene (6 bases). CDR1 and CDR2 from the germline V gene are SGHRS and YFSETQ. Trimming removed 4 bases from V and 12 bases from J, with 11 bases in between. CDR3 length: 11 residues.

The genes are TRBV5-1 and TRBJ1-1; tentative D call: TRBD1 (6 bases). Germline V gene sequence: CDR1 SGHRS, CDR2 YFSETQ. Trimming pared 4 bases from V and 9 bases from J, leaving 22 bases between. The CDR3 is 15 amino acids. This chain's CDR3 is CASSPSLVRTEKAFF. The CDR3 DNA is TGCGCCAGCAGCCCAAGTCTGGTTAGGACAGAAAAAGCTTTCTTT.

V and J are TRBV11-2 and TRBJ1-3, with a possible D match to TRBD1 (6 bases). Germline V gives CDR1 SGHAT, CDR2 FQNNGV. The CDR3 consists of 14 residues. V lost 1 base and J lost 9, with 13 bases in between. CDR3 sequence: CASSLGTGGGTIYF. The DNA for the CDR3 is TGTGCCAGCAGCTTAGGGACGGGGGGCGGCACCATATATTTT.